The clone carrying this T cell receptor beta chain was counted ten times or more. The sample comes from a study of prognosis after radiotherapy for stage I lung cancer. On the study more broadly: Newly diagnosed primary stage I lung tumors were found in some 14 patients, while oligometastatic NSCLC after surgical resection of the primary tumor was found in roughly 5.

The germline V and J ends were trimmed by 5 bases and 2 bases, with 18 bases remaining between them. CDR1 DFQATT and CDR2 SNEGSKA come from the germline V gene (reference sequence). There are 15 residues in the CDR3. The blood draw at each of two time points yielded approximately 6 milliliters of peripheral blood. Two-round multiplex PCR, the amplification method, yielded TCR beta CDR3 from genomic DNA. Primers specific to each TRBV and TRBJ gene drove first-round PCR. Using its own MiXCR run on the multiplex PCR reads, TCRdb lists one record per CDR3 protein. The sample carries fewer than 20,000 distinct CDR3 sequences, roughly 47% recorded once.

Sequencing was performed on PBMCs, taken before or after stereotactic body radiation therapy (not recorded which). This TCR derives from a donor of 50 years or more with non-small cell lung cancer. The rearrangement uses TRBV20-1 and TRBJ1-2; D is uncertain. This CDR3 reads CSAPSQETHNYGYTF. CDR3 coding DNA: TGCAGTGCTCCTTCGCAGGAGACCCACAACTATGGCTACACCTTC.